Listed below are T cell receptor beta chains from one sample, sequenced in a study of T cell repertoires in cytomegalovirus infection. One entry per CDR3 protein, called by TCRdb with MiXCR from the reads. The data contain fewer than 700,000 distinct CDR3 sequences, roughly 26% of them singletons. The sequenced material came from CD8+ T cells from PBMCs. These receptors all come from a human donor in good health (CMV status not recorded). Some clones in this sample may be carry-over from other donors' samples. CDR3s include the opening cysteine and the closing phenylalanine or tryptophan. A D gene is named only where the DNA matches it firmly. Clone sizes are given selectively: once, few, many, or a class where the clone is expanded.

>-|TRBV6-2/TRBV6-3|TRBD1|TRBJ1-1
CASSYSGTGRTEAFF
TGTGCCAGCAGTTACTCGGGGACAGGGAGAACTGAAGCTTTCTTT
>many|TRBV7-2|TRBD1|TRBJ1-6
CASSPWTGRNSPLHF
TGTGCCAGCAGCCCCTGGACAGGGCGAAATTCACCCCTCCACTTT
>few|TRBV7-9|-|TRBJ2-5
CASSSTDPGLVQYF
TGTGCCAGCAGCTCCACCGACCCCGGGTTGGTCCAGTACTTC
>-|TRBV15|TRBD1|TRBJ2-7
CATSGSLGQGAEQYF
TGTGCCACCAGCGGCAGTTTGGGACAGGGGGCCGAGCAGTACTTC
>few|TRBV20-1|TRBD1|TRBJ1-2
CSASTGTGVYGYTF
TGCAGTGCTAGCACCGGGACAGGGGTCTATGGCTACACCTTC
>few|TRBV7-9|-|TRBJ2-1
CASSSGARDSKNEQFF
TGTGCCAGCAGCTCGGGGGCCCGGGACAGCAAAAATGAGCAGTTCTTC
>-|TRBV6-5|-|TRBJ1-2
CASSWGANYGYTF
TGTGCCAGCAGTTGGGGGGCTAACTATGGCTACACCTTC
>once|TRBV10-3|TRBD1|TRBJ1-5
CAIAGTGGNQPQHF
TGTGCCATAGCTGGGACAGGGGGAAATCAGCCCCAGCATTTT
>few|TRBV3-1|-|TRBJ2-3
CASSRDSPFVDDTQYF
TGTGCCAGCAGCCGAGACAGCCCTTTTGTTGACGATACGCAGTATTTT
>-|TRBV6-1|TRBD1|TRBJ1-6
CASSRRGQGNSPLHF
TGTGCCAGCAGTAGAAGAGGACAGGGCAATTCACCCCTCCACTTT
>few|TRBV6-6|-|TRBJ1-4
CASSYSKGEKLFF
TGTGCCAGCAGTTACTCGAAGGGGGAAAAACTGTTTTTT
>many|TRBV6-1|-|TRBJ2-4
CASSEGIRTASLAKNIQYF
TGTGCCAGCAGTGAAGGCATCCGGACGGCTAGTCTAGCCAAAAACATTCAGTACTTC
>few|TRBV4-1|-|TRBJ1-5
CASSPAPRAGNQPQHF
TGCGCCAGCAGCCCCGCTCCCAGGGCGGGCAATCAGCCCCAGCATTTT
>many|TRBV7-8|-|TRBJ2-1
CASSLAYTDNEQFF
TGTGCCAGCAGCTTAGCGTACACAGACAATGAGCAGTTCTTC
>-|TRBV20-1|-|TRBJ1-1
CSARQVLHTEAFF
TGCAGTGCTAGACAGGTCCTCCACACTGAAGCTTTCTTT
>many|TRBV5-6|-|TRBJ1-1
CASRLRGSPNTEAFF
TGTGCCAGCAGATTGAGGGGCAGTCCGAACACTGAAGCTTTCTTT
>-|TRBV29-1|-|TRBJ2-5
CSVNTGPQETQYF
TGCAGCGTTAATACCGGACCGCAAGAGACCCAGTACTTC
>few|TRBV25-1|-|TRBJ2-7
CASSEFERPYEQYF
TGTGCCAGCAGTGAATTCGAGCGCCCCTACGAGCAGTACTTC
>few|TRBV7-3|-|TRBJ2-3
CASSPPDQDTQYF
TGTGCCAGCAGCCCCCCCGATCAGGATACGCAGTATTTT